The rows below give T cell receptor beta chains drawn from one sample of a study of blood T cell repertoires in COVID-19. This table comes from immunoSEQ multiplex PCR, and its TCRdb copy is limited to in-frame clones, with some not included. The table has 380,000 or so clones, 70% to 90% seen once. The specimen was PBMCs or T cells enriched from blood (not recorded which). The receptors come from a woman aged 35 to 49 with acute COVID-19. Both conserved end residues are part of each CDR3. A D gene is named only where the DNA matches it firmly. Not all rows give a size; the values are once, few, many and, for expanded clones, a class.

j_call | clone_size | d_call | v_call | cdr3_nt | cdr3_aa
TRBJ1-2 | - | TRBD1 | TRBV13 | TGTGCCAGCAGCCCAAATCCGGGACAGGCAAACTATGGCTACACCTTC | CASSPNPGQANYGYTF
TRBJ1-3 | - | - | TRBV5-1 | TGCGCCAGCGCGGACTCGAGGGCTGGAAACACCATATATTTT | CASADSRAGNTIYF
TRBJ2-7 | - | - | TRBV5-7 | TGTGCCAGCAGTTTACCCAGGGGGGACTACGAGCAGTACTTC | CASSLPRGDYEQYF
TRBJ2-3 | - | TRBD1 | TRBV19 | TGTGCCAGTAGTGACAGGGGGCAAACCGATACGCAGTATTTT | CASSDRGQTDTQYF
TRBJ2-1 | - | TRBD2 | TRBV9 | TGTGCCAGCAGCGTAGATGGCGGGGGGCGCATACACAATGAGCAGTTCTTC | CASSVDGGGRIHNEQFF
TRBJ2-3 | once | - | TRBV4-1 | TGCGCCAGCAGCCAAGATACGATCTACACAGATACGCAGTATTTT | CASSQDTIYTDTQYF
TRBJ2-2 | - | TRBD2 | TRBV6-1 | TGTGCCAGCAGTGATGGTGGGGTAGCGGGGTTCACTGGGGAGCTGTTTTTT | CASSDGGVAGFTGELFF
TRBJ1-2 | once | TRBD1 | TRBV10-3 | TGTGCCATCAGCCTAGGACAGGGTTTCTATGGCTACACCTTC | CAISLGQGFYGYTF
TRBJ1-2 | - | TRBD1 | TRBV6-6 | TGTGCCAGCAGTTACAGGACAGGGGGAGGGCATGGCTACACCTTC | CASSYRTGGGHGYTF
TRBJ1-2 | - | - | TRBV19 | TGTGCCAGTAGTGGCGCGGGGGCTAACTATGGCTACACCTTC | CASSGAGANYGYTF
TRBJ1-6 | once | - | TRBV2 | TGTGCCAGCACCCAGGGGCAGACCCCTTCACCCCTCCACTTT | CASTQGQTPSPLHF
TRBJ2-6 | once | - | TRBV5-4 | TGTGCCAGCAGCTTGGGACACTTGAGCTCTGGGGCCAACGTCCTGACTTTC | CASSLGHLSSGANVLTF
TRBJ1-2 | - | - | TRBV19 | TGTGCCAGTAGTGTAGGGACATTTCCCGACTATGGCTACACCTTC | CASSVGTFPDYGYTF
TRBJ2-1 | - | TRBD2 | TRBV7-9 | TGTGCCAGCAGCTTAATAACTAGCGGGGGGGCTAATGAGCAGTTCTTC | CASSLITSGGANEQFF
TRBJ1-6 | - | - | TRBV5-6 | TGTGCCAGCAGCCCGGGGAGGACTAATTCACCCCTCCACTTT | CASSPGRTNSPLHF
TRBJ2-6 | - | TRBD1 | TRBV28 | TGTGCCAGCAGAATTACAGGGGGTGGGGCCAACGTCCTGACTTTC | CASRITGGGANVLTF
TRBJ1-2 | - | - | TRBV2 | TGTGCCAGCAGCCCAAACGGGTACTCCTCCAACTATGGCTACACCTTC | CASSPNGYSSNYGYTF
TRBJ1-6 | - | - | TRBV5-6 | TGTGCCAGCAGCTTGGTATCGGACAGCTATAATTCACCCCTCCACTTT | CASSLVSDSYNSPLHF
TRBJ1-5 | - | TRBD1 | TRBV30 | TGTGCCTGGACGGAGGGGGCCGATCAGCCCCAGCATTTT | CAWTEGADQPQHF
TRBJ2-3 | once | TRBD1 | TRBV5-1 | TGCGCCAGCAGCATAAGCCGGGACAGAGGCACAGATACGCAGTATTTT | CASSISRDRGTDTQYF
TRBJ1-6 | - | TRBD1 | TRBV14 | TGTGCCAGCAGCCAATCGGGACAGGGCAATTCACCCCTCCACTTT | CASSQSGQGNSPLHF
TRBJ2-7 | - | TRBD1 | TRBV6-1 | TGTGCCAGCAGTGAAGGGACAGGGTACTACGAGCAGTACTTC | CASSEGTGYYEQYF
TRBJ1-2 | once | - | TRBV29-1 | TGCAGCGTTGAAATAATGGGTCGGGGGTCGAGTGGCTACACCTTC | CSVEIMGRGSSGYTF
TRBJ1-1 | - | TRBD1 | TRBV3-1/TRBV3-2 | TGTGCCAGCAGACAGGGGGATGAAGCTTTCTTT | CASRQGDEAFF
TRBJ1-1 | once | TRBD1 | TRBV5-5 | TGTGCCAGCAGCTTGCTACCAGGGGGCAACACTGAAGCTTTCTTT | CASSLLPGGNTEAFF
TRBJ2-7 | once | TRBD2 | TRBV12-5 | TGTGCTAGTGGAATAGCGGGGGGGCTAAACGAGCAGTACTTC | CASGIAGGLNEQYF
TRBJ2-7 | - | TRBD1 | TRBV19 | TGTGCCAGTAGTTCCCCCAGGGGGTTCGACGAGCAGTACTTC | CASSSPRGFDEQYF
TRBJ1-6 | - | - | TRBV7-9 | TGTGCCAGCAGCTTAGAGGGGAATAATTCACCCCTCCACTTT | CASSLEGNNSPLHF
TRBJ1-3 | - | - | TRBV10-3 | TGTGCCATCAGACTTCAGGCCGGAAACACCATATATTTT | CAIRLQAGNTIYF
TRBJ1-1 | - | TRBD1 | TRBV5-1 | TGCGCCAGCAGCGTCCCTCGGACAGGGGGCGAAGCTTTCTTT | CASSVPRTGGEAFF
TRBJ1-1 | once | TRBD1 | TRBV6-5 | TGTGCCAGCAGGGAGGACAGGGGGCAACACCCTGAAGCTTTCTTT | CASREDRGQHPEAFF
TRBJ1-3 | - | - | TRBV10-3 | TGTGCCATCCAGGGATGGGGTGGAAACACCATATATTTT | CAIQGWGGNTIYF
TRBJ1-1 | - | - | TRBV4-1 | TGCGCCAGCAGCGGGGGGGGGAACACTGAAGCTTTCTTT | CASSGGGNTEAFF
TRBJ1-4 | - | TRBD1 | TRBV18 | TGTGCCAGCTCCAGGGGGACAGGGAGCGAAAAACTGTTTTTT | CASSRGTGSEKLFF
TRBJ2-7 | - | - | TRBV15 | TGTGCCACCAGCAGAGAGTCCCGGGGGAGCGAGCAGTACTTC | CATSRESRGSEQYF
TRBJ1-1 | - | TRBD1 | TRBV5-5 | TGTGCCAGCAGCCAGACAGGGCAGAACACTGAAGCTTTCTTT | CASSQTGQNTEAFF
TRBJ1-2 | - | TRBD1 | TRBV5-4 | TGTGCCAGCAGCTTGGTAGGGGGCAGGGGCTACACCTTC | CASSLVGGRGYTF
TRBJ1-6 | few | TRBD1 | TRBV5-1 | TGCGCCAGCAGCTTACAACAGGGGGCCAGATCACCCCTCCACTTT | CASSLQQGARSPLHF
TRBJ1-2 | - | TRBD1 | TRBV5-1 | TGCGCCAGCAGCTTGGGGACAGGCCGAAGATATGGCTACACCTTC | CASSLGTGRRYGYTF
TRBJ2-7 | - | - | TRBV24-1 | TGTGCCACCAGTGATTCCGGGACACTCAACGAGCAGTACTTC | CATSDSGTLNEQYF
TRBJ1-2 | - | TRBD1 | TRBV30 | TGTGCCTGGAAACAGGGGCACTATGGCTACACCTTC | CAWKQGHYGYTF
TRBJ2-7 | - | - | TRBV10-3 | TGTGCCATCAGTGCTTCCAGGGGAGACGAGCAGTACTTC | CAISASRGDEQYF
TRBJ2-1 | - | TRBD1 | TRBV14 | TGTGCCAGCAGCCAAGGTGGGACAGGGATGCTCCATGAGCAGTTCTTC | CASSQGGTGMLHEQFF
TRBJ1-5 | - | - | TRBV29-1 | TGCAGCGTTGAAATGGAAAGGGGACAGCCCCAGCATTTT | CSVEMERGQPQHF